This TCR beta chain was captured in a study of blood T cell repertoires in COVID-19. On the study more broadly: Sample material is recorded as cDNA or gDNA derived from T cells, B-cell-depleted T cells, or PBMCs.

Original processing methods: Cell counts per sample came from amplifying reference gene primers. Clones were sequenced by immunoSEQ multiplex PCR, and TCRdb holds only the in-frame ones, with some missing. V and J calls plus clone size are reproduced from that table; the DNA served to infer D and trimming. The sample holds around 300,000 clones, about nine tenths seen once. This CDR3 has 18 residues. Germline V gene lookup returns CDR1 MNHEY and CDR2 SMNVEV (reference sequence). The trim removed 8 bases at V and 2 bases at J, leaving 14 bases unmatched. The TCR was taken from a man aged 50 to 60 with acute or convalescent COVID-19. The sample comprised peripheral blood. The V gene is TRBV27, the J gene TRBJ1-6, with 8 bases lining up with TRBD1. CDR3 amino acids: CASRWDRSGGAYNSPLHF. DNA for the CDR3: TGTGCCAGCCGGTGGGACAGGTCTGGTGGTGCCTATAATTCACCCCTCCACTTT.